The rows below give T cell receptor beta chains drawn from one sample of a study of CD8 T cells in Susac syndrome. MiXCR, run by TCRdb on the immunoSEQ multiplex PCR reads, gives a single entry per CDR3 protein. The repertoire holds under 150,000 distinct CDR3 sequences, with around 91% as singletons. Source material: CD8+ T cells from PBMCs. Receptor source: a human donor with multiple sclerosis. CDR3s include the opening cysteine and the closing phenylalanine or tryptophan.

j_call v_call cdr3_aa
TRBJ2-7 TRBV3-1 CASKGAGYYEQYF
TRBJ1-4 TRBV15 CATSRSRGATNEKLFF
TRBJ2-5 TRBV7-9 CASRTGQKETQYF
TRBJ1-2 TRBV14 CASSQDTGLLYGYTF
TRBJ1-1 TRBV12-3/TRBV12-4 CASTPPGNTEAFF
TRBJ1-2 TRBV12-3/TRBV12-4 CASSRVWAGYGYTF
TRBJ2-5 TRBV30 CAWSSEAGGPGETQYF
TRBJ1-2 TRBV28 CASRDRGEDGYTF
TRBJ1-1 TRBV5-5 CASSLDRNTEAFF
TRBJ1-2 TRBV27 CASSHPGQGDYGYTF
TRBJ2-1 TRBV19 CASSKGHEQFF
TRBJ2-5 TRBV12-3/TRBV12-4 CASSLPGGGETQYF
TRBJ2-5 TRBV2 CASSLPAALSQETQYF
TRBJ1-1 TRBV7-8 CAGRDMGAEAFF
TRBJ2-1 TRBV30 CAWSERRSTYNEQFF
TRBJ2-2 TRBV20-1 CSARDRGTGELFF
TRBJ2-1 TRBV25-1 CASSDLRGDPYNEQFF
TRBJ2-5 TRBV28 CASSPRAGQETQYF